Listed here are 7 T cell receptor beta chains from one sample, sequenced in a study of shared clonotypes between healthy human individuals. TCRdb's table, derived via immunoSEQ multiplex PCR, lists solely in-frame clones and lacks some. The sample shows 800,000 to 1,200,000 clones, approximately 78% of them seen only once. Sequenced: memory CD4+ T cells from PBMCs. The subset was: CD45RA-negative fraction. Receptor source: a man between 18 and 35 years old in good health. Some clones in this sample may be carry-over from other donors' samples.

The gene calls are TRBV5-1 and TRBJ2-2, with 12 bases aligning to TRBD2. The CDR3 is made up of 15 amino acids. CDR1 and CDR2 (germline): SGHRS, YFSETQ. The junction had 7 bases not matched to a gene; V was cut back by 4 bases and J by 9 bases. CDR3 DNA: TGCGCCAGCAGCCTCCGGACTAGCGGGAATAGGGAGCTGTTTTTT. Translation: CASSLRTSGNRELFF.

This chain uses TRBV4-3 with TRBJ2-4, with TRBD2 matching 8 bases. V shed 4 bases and J 8 bases; nucleotides not matched to a gene: 7. CDR1 and CDR2 from the germline V gene are LGHNA and YSLEER. The CDR3 has 14 amino acids. The CDR3 DNA follows: TGCGCCAGCAGCCTAAACAGCGGGAGTTACATTCAGTACTTC. Translation: CASSLNSGSYIQYF.

J is TRBJ2-5 and V is TRBV28; TRBD2 aligns across 11 bases. The end of the DNA aligns better with TRBJ2-7, so the J call may be wrong. CDR3 length: 22 amino acids. CDR1 is MDHEN and CDR2 is SYDVKM in the germline V gene. The CDR3 nucleotides are TGTGCCAGCAGACTCGGAATAGTTGTGGGGACAGTCGCTAGCGGGAGGACCTACGAGCAGTACTTC. Amino acids: CASRLGIVVGTVASGRTYEQYF.

As to this clone: Within the sample, other DNA sequences also encode this same CDR3. This chain uses TRBV28 with TRBJ1-5, with 7 bases lining up with TRBD1. Unmatched junction bases numbered 3, after V lost 3 bases and J lost 7 bases. The germline V gene encodes CDR1 MDHEN and CDR2 SYDVKM. The CDR3 is 13 residues long. DNA of the CDR3: TGTGCCAGCAGTTTGACAGGGCACCAGCCCCAGCATTTT. This codes for CASSLTGHQPQHF.

The chain has TRBV10-1 and TRBJ2-5; 10 nucleotides align to TRBD2. This CDR3 is 15 amino acids long. Germline CDR1 reads WNHNN; CDR2 reads SYGVQD (reference sequence). J gave up 5 bases and V 2 bases, and 5 bases lay outside the gene matches. CDR3 amino acids: CASSERLAGVETQYF. CDR3 nucleotide sequence: TGCGCCAGCAGTGAGCGGCTAGCGGGAGTTGAGACCCAGTACTTC.

This chain uses TRBV18 with TRBJ2-7; no clear D. V was clipped by 2 bases and J by 2 bases, with 16 bases between them. Germline assignment: CDR1 KGHSH and CDR2 LQKENI. The CDR3 is 16 residues long. CDR3 in amino acids: CASSPFALDVTYEQYF. CDR3 sequence (DNA): TGTGCCAGCTCACCATTCGCTCTAGATGTCACCTACGAGCAGTACTTC.

The chain carries TRBV27 and TRBJ2-2; tentatively, D is TRBD2 (6 bases). The germline CDR1 and CDR2 sequences are MNHEY and SMNVEV (reference sequence). There are 15 residues in the CDR3. Trimming took off 5 bases at V and 2 bases at J, with 12 bases between the two ends. CDR3 sequence: CASSGGLLNTGELFF. For the CDR3, the DNA is TGTGCCAGCAGTGGGGGACTTTTAAACACCGGGGAGCTGTTTTTT.